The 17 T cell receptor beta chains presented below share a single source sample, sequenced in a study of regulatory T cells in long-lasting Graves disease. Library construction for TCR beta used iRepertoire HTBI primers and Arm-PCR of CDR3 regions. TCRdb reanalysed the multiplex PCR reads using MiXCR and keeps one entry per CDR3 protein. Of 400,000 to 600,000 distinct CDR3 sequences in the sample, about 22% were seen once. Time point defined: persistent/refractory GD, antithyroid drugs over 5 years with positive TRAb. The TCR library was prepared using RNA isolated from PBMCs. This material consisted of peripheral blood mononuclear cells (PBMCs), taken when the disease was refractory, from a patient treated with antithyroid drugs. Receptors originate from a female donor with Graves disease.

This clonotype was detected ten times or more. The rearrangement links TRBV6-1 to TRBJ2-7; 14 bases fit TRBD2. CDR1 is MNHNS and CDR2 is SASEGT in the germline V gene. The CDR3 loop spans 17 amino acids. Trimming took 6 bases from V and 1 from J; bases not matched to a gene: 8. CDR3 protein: CASSLGLAGDPSYEQYF. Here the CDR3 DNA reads TGTGCCAGCAGCCTGGGACTAGCGGGAGACCCATCCTACGAGCAGTACTTC.

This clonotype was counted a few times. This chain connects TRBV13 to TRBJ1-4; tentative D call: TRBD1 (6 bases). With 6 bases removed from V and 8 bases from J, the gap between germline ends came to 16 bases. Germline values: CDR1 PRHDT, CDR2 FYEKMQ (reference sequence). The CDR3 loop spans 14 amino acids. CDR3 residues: CASSSRGAAEKLFF. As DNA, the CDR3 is TGTGCCAGCAGTTCACGGGGGGCTGCGGAAAAACTGTTTTTT.

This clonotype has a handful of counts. CDR3: CASSLQQESYEQYF. As DNA, the CDR3 is TGTGCCAGCAGCTTACAACAGGAGTCCTACGAGCAGTACTTC. The chain uses TRBV11-3 and TRBJ2-7; a possible D gene is TRBD1 (5 bases). The germline gives CDR1 SGHNT, CDR2 YENEEA. The CDR3 has 14 amino acids. The V and J ends lost 2 bases and 1 base respectively, with 9 bases between them.

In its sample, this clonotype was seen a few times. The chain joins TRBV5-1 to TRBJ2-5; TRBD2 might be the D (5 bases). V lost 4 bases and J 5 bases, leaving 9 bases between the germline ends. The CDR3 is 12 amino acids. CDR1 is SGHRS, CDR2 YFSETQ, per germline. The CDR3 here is CASSPPSETQYF. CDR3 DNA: TGCGCCAGCAGCCCGCCTAGCGAGACCCAGTACTTC.

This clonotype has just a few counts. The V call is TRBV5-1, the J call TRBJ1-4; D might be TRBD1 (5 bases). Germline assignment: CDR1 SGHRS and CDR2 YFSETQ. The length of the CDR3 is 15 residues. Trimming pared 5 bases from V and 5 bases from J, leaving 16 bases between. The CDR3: CASSERTGGNEKLFF. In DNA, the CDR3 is TGCGCCAGCAGTGAAAGGACCGGGGGGAATGAAAAACTGTTTTTT.

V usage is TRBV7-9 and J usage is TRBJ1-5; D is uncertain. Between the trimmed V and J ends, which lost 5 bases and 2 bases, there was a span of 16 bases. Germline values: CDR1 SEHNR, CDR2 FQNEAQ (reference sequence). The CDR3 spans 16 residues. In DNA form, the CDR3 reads TGTGCCAGCAGCATGTCGACCGGGCCTCGCAATCAGCCCCAGCATTTT. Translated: CASSMSTGPRNQPQHF. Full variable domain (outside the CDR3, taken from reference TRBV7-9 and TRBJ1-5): DTGVSQNPRHKITKRGQNVTFRCDPISEHNRLYWYRQTLGQGPEFLTYFQNEAQLEKSRLLSDRFSAERPKGSFSTLEIQRTEQGDSAMYLCASSMSTGPRNQPQHFGDGTRLSIL.

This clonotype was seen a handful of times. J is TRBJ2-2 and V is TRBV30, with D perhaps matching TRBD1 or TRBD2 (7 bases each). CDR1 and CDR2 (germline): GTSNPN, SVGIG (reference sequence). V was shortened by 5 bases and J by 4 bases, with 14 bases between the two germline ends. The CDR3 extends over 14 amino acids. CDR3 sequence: CAWSPGGGTGELFF. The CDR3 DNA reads TGTGCCTGGTCACCAGGGGGGGGCACCGGGGAGCTGTTTTTT.

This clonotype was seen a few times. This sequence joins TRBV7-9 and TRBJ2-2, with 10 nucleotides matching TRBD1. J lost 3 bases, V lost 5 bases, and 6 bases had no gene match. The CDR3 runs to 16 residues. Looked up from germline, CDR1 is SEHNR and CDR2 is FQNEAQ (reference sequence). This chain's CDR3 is CASSRGTGEDTGELFF. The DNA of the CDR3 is TGTGCCAGCAGCCGCGGGACAGGGGAAGACACCGGGGAGCTGTTTTTT.

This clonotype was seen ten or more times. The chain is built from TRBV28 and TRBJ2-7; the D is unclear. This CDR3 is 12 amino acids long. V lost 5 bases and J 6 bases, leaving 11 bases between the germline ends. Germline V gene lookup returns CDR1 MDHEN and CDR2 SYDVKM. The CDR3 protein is CASSDGSREQYF. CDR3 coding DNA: TGTGCCAGCAGTGACGGTTCGCGCGAGCAGTACTTC.

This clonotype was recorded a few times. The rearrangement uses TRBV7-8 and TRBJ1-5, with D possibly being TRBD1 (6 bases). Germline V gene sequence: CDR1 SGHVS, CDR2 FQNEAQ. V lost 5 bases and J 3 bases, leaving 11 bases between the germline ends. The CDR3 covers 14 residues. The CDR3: CASSVQGPNQPQHF. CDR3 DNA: TGTGCCAGCAGCGTACAGGGCCCCAATCAGCCCCAGCATTTT.

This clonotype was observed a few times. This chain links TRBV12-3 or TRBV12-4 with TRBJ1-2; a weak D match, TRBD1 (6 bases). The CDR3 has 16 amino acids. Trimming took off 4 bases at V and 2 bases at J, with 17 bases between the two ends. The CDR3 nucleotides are TGTGCCAGCAGTTCCCACAGGGCCATAGGCAACTATGGCTACACCTTC. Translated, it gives CASSSHRAIGNYGYTF.

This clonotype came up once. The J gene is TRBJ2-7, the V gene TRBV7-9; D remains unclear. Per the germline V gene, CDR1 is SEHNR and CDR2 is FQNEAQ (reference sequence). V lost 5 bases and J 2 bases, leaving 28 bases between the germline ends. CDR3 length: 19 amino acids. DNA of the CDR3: TGTGCCAGCAGCCCAAGCCGTCCGCGACCACCTAAAACAACCTACGAGCAGTACTTC. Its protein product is CASSPSRPRPPKTTYEQYF. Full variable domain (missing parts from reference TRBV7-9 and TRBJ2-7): DTGVSQNPRHKITKRGQNVTFRCDPISEHNRLYWYRQTLGQGPEFLTYFQNEAQLEKSRLLSDRFSAERPKGSFSTLEIQRTEQGDSAMYLCASSPSRPRPPKTTYEQYFGPGTRLTVT.

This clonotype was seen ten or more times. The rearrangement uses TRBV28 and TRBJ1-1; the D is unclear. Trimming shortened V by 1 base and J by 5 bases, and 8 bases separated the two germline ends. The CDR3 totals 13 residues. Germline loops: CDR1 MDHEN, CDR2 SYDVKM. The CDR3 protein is CASSLLTRTEAFF. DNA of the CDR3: TGTGCCAGCAGTTTATTGACTCGGACTGAAGCTTTCTTT.

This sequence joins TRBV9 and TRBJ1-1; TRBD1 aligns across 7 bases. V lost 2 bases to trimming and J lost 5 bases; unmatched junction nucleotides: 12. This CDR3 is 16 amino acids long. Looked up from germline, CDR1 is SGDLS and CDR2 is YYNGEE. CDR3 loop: CASSVSPTQGGTEAFF. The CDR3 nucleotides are TGTGCCAGCAGCGTCAGTCCAACCCAGGGGGGGACTGAAGCTTTCTTT.

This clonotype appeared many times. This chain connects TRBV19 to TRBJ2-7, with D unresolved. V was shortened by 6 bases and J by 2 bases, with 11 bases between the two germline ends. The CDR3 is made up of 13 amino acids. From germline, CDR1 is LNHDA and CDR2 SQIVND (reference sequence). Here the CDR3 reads CASSPGRTYEQYF. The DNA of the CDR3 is TGTGCCAGTAGCCCAGGCCGCACCTACGAGCAGTACTTC.

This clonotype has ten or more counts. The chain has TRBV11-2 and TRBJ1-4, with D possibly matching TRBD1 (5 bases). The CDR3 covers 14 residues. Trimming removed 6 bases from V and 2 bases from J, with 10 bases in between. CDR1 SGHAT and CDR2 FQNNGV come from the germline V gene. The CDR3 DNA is TGTGCCAGCAGTAAGGGGAGGACTAATGAAAAACTGTTTTTT. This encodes CASSKGRTNEKLFF.

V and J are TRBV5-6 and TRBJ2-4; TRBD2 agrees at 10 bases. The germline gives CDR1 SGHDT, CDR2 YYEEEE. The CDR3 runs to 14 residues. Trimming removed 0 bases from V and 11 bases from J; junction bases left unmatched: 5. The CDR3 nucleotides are TGTGCCAGCAGCTTGGAACCAGCGGGAGGGGTTCAGTACTTC. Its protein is CASSLEPAGGVQYF.